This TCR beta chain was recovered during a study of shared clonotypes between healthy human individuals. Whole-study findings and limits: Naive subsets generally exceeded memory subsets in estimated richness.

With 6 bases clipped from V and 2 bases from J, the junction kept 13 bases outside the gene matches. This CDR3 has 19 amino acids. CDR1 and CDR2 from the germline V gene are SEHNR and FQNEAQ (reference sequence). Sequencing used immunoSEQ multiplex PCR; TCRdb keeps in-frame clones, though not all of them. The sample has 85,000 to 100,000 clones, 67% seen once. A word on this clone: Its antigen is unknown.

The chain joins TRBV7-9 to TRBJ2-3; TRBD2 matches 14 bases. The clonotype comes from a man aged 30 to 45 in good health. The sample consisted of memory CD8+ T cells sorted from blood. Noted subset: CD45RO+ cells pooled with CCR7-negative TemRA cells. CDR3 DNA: TGTGCCAGCAGGAAGGGACTAGCGGGGGACAGAAAGGCCACAGATACGCAGTATTTT. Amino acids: CASRKGLAGDRKATDTQYF.